This T cell receptor (beta chain) was observed in a study of blood T cell repertoires in COVID-19. On the study more broadly: Samples taken during acute and convalescent COVID-19 were collected in the United States, Italy and Spain. PBMCs, B-cell-depleted T cells, or T cells provided the cDNA or gDNA that made up the material.

Per the original data handling: Estimation of nucleated cell counts relied on the amplification of reference gene primers. Assay used: immunoSEQ multiplex PCR; TCRdb lists only in-frame clones, some missing. That table furnishes V, J and clone size, whereas the DNA furnished D and trimming. The sample consists of around 160,000 clones, roughly 90% of them appearing once. Germline assignment: CDR1 SGDLS and CDR2 YYNGEE. V shed 4 bases and J shed 5 bases, with 28 bases lying between them. This CDR3 contains 19 residues. The genes are TRBV9 and TRBJ1-5; TRBD1 might be the D (6 bases). The receptor comes from a man between 60 and 75 years old with acute or convalescent COVID-19. Input material: peripheral blood. CDR3 nucleotide sequence: TGTGCCAGCAGCCCCGAGGGGGGGACGGGCTGGGAGGGAGATCAGCCCCAGCATTTT. This codes for CASSPEGGTGWEGDQPQHF.